Presented here are 8 T cell receptor beta chains from one specimen sequenced in a study of blood T cell repertoires in COVID-19. Sequencing used immunoSEQ multiplex PCR; TCRdb keeps in-frame clones, though not all of them. This table has about 180,000 clones, approximately 80% appearing once. Sequenced input: PBMCs or T cells enriched from blood (not recorded which). All receptors derive from a man in his 60s who had been exposed to COVID-19.

This clone was detected only a few times. The chain carries TRBV19 and TRBJ2-1, with 8 bases lining up with TRBD1. Trimming at V came to 5 bases and at J to 4 bases, leaving 13 bases not matched to a gene. Germline V lookup: CDR1 LNHDA, CDR2 SQIVND (reference sequence). The CDR3 loop spans 17 amino acids. The CDR3 spells CASSPRTGQRWYNEQFF. The CDR3 DNA is TGTGCCAGTAGTCCTCGGACAGGGCAAAGGTGGTACAATGAGCAGTTCTTC.

J is TRBJ2-1 and V is TRBV15, with TRBD2 identical over 8 bases. Unmatched junction bases numbered 7, after V lost 0 bases and J lost 6 bases. CDR1 is LNHNV and CDR2 is YYDKDF in the germline V gene (reference sequence). This CDR3 comprises 16 residues. The CDR3 protein is CATSRDVAGIPNEQFF. CDR3 bases: TGTGCCACCAGCAGAGATGTAGCGGGAATACCCAATGAGCAGTTCTTC. Using reference TRBV15 and TRBJ2-1 for the parts outside the CDR3, the full variable domain is DAMVIQNPRYQVTQFGKPVTLSCSQTLNHNVMYWYQQKSSQAPKLLFHYYDKDFNNEADTPDNFQSRRPNTSFCFLDIRSPGLGDTAMYLCATSRDVAGIPNEQFFGPGTRLTVL.

The gene calls are TRBV2 and TRBJ2-3; tentative D call: TRBD1 (8 bases). Trimming took 5 bases from V and 2 from J, leaving 14 bases between them. The germline gives CDR1 SNHLY, CDR2 FYNNEI. The CDR3 has 15 amino acids. The chain's CDR3 is CASSWGGQVTDTQYF. The CDR3 DNA sequence: TGTGCCAGCAGTTGGGGGGGACAGGTCACAGATACGCAGTATTTT.

V usage is TRBV7-9 and J usage is TRBJ2-7; 9 bases are a match to TRBD1. The CDR3 has 11 amino acids. Germline V gene lookup returns CDR1 SEHNR and CDR2 FQNEAQ (reference sequence). Losses at the gene ends were 5 bases for V and 12 bases for J; bases not matched to a gene: 5. The CDR3, as DNA: TGTGCCAGCAGCCTGGGACAGGGACGGTACTTC. Translation gives CASSLGQGRYF. Looking up the rest from reference TRBV7-9 and TRBJ2-7 gives the full variable domain: DTGVSQNPRHKITKRGQNVTFRCDPISEHNRLYWYRQTLGQGPEFLTYFQNEAQLEKSRLLSDRFSAERPKGSFSTLEIQRTEQGDSAMYLCASSLGQGRYFGPGTRLTVT.

This chain links TRBV7-2 with TRBJ2-7; 10 bases map to TRBD2. V dropped 1 base and J dropped 0; count of bases not matched to a gene: 3. Germline V lookup: CDR1 SGHTA, CDR2 FQGNSA. The CDR3 runs to 16 residues. The CDR3, as DNA: TGTGCCAGCAGCTTAGGACCTAGCGGGAGCTCCTACGAGCAGTACTTC. Its translation is CASSLGPSGSSYEQYF.

V is TRBV6-5 and J is TRBJ1-2, with D uncertain. Trimming stripped 8 bases from V and 1 base from J, with 5 bases between. The germline gives CDR1 MNHEY, CDR2 SVGAGI. CDR3 length equals 11 residues. In nucleotides, the CDR3 is TGTGCCAGCGAGGTTAACTATGGCTACACCTTC. This gives the protein CASEVNYGYTF.

In its sample, this clone was seen a few times. The V call is TRBV14, the J call TRBJ2-3; 7 bases fit TRBD1. The CDR3 spans 13 residues. Unmatched junction bases numbered 10, after V lost 5 bases and J lost 11 bases. Germline V gene sequence: CDR1 SGHDN, CDR2 FVKESK. The CDR3 DNA reads as TGTGCCAGCAGCTTTACAGGGGCCTACAAGCAGTATTTT. Translated: CASSFTGAYKQYF.

V is TRBV9 and J is TRBJ2-2; 9 bases line up with TRBD2. Germline CDR1 is SGDLS and CDR2 is YYNGEE. V trimming: 3 bases; J trimming: 3 bases; junction bases outside the gene matches: 6. The CDR3 contains 16 residues. The CDR3 loop reads CASSARTSVYTGELFF. The CDR3, as DNA: TGTGCCAGCAGCGCCCGGACTAGCGTATACACCGGGGAGCTGTTTTTT.